The next 30 T cell receptor beta chains were all read from a single sample in a study of cytomegalovirus exposure and HLA in healthy donors. 60 Vbeta and 13 Jbeta primers were used in PCR. Clones were read by immunoSEQ multiplex PCR, and TCRdb kept only the in-frame ones, dropping some. The sample includes 160,000 or so clones, around 76% of them seen just once. Sample: PBMCs. These TCRs come from a man aged 40-55 years in good health and CMV-seronegative.

The genes are TRBV6-1 and TRBJ2-7, with 7 bases matching TRBD1. Germline V gives CDR1 MNHNS, CDR2 SASEGT. This CDR3 is built from 17 residues. The ends lost 3 bases at V and 2 bases at J; junction bases unmatched: 13. The CDR3 nucleotides read TGTGCCAGCAGTGAGCGCGTTTCCGGGACAGCCGCCTACGAGCAGTACTTC. Protein product: CASSERVSGTAAYEQYF.

This clone occurred once. The chain joins TRBV5-1 to TRBJ1-4; 10 positions agree with TRBD1. The CDR3 is made up of 17 amino acids. After removal of 7 bases from V and 7 bases from J, the junction contained 16 bases not matched to a gene. Germline-derived CDR1 and CDR2 are SGHRS and YFSETQ. The CDR3 protein is CASQPDYGQGEGEKLFF. DNA for the CDR3: TGCGCCAGCCAACCCGACTATGGACAGGGGGAAGGTGAAAAACTGTTTTTT.

The genes are TRBV5-1 and TRBJ2-1; TRBD1 agrees at 8 bases. V shed 0 bases and J 5 bases; nucleotides not matched to a gene: 7. The CDR3 has 16 residues. In germline, CDR1 is SGHRS, CDR2 YFSETQ. CDR3 nucleotide sequence: TGCGCCAGCAGCTTGGTGCAGGGGGCCCTTGACAATGAGCAGTTCTTC. Encoded protein: CASSLVQGALDNEQFF.

The chain links TRBV10-3 to TRBJ2-7; 10 bases map to TRBD1. Per the germline V gene, CDR1 is ENHRY and CDR2 is SYGVKD. The CDR3 is made up of 14 amino acids. Trimming cost V 6 bases and J 5 bases; bases outside gene matches: 7. The CDR3 DNA reads TGTGCCATCAGCACCGGGACAGGGGTCGACGAGCAGTACGTC. As protein: CAISTGTGVDEQYV.

This chain links TRBV18 with TRBJ2-2; TRBD2 might be the D (6 bases). Per the germline V gene, CDR1 is KGHSH and CDR2 is LQKENI. Trimming removed 6 bases from V and 4 bases from J, with 6 bases in between. This CDR3 is 12 amino acids long. Here the CDR3 reads CASSEGTGELFF. The CDR3 DNA sequence: TGTGCCAGCTCGGAGGGCACCGGGGAGCTGTTTTTT.

This chain links TRBV7-3 with TRBJ1-2, with D tentatively TRBD1 (5 bases). Trimming stripped 1 base from V and 7 bases from J, with 19 bases between. The CDR3 contains 16 residues. Germline values: CDR1 SGHTA, CDR2 FQGTGA. As DNA, the CDR3 is TGTGCCAGCAGCTTAAGGCCCCCCACCGGGGGGAGTGGCTACACCTTC. Protein product: CASSLRPPTGGSGYTF.

This sequence joins TRBV28 and TRBJ2-4; perhaps TRBD2 as D (5 bases). The length of the CDR3 is 16 residues. Germline CDR1 MDHEN, CDR2 SYDVKM. Trimming removed 3 bases at V and 6 bases at J, with 18 bases between. CDR3 amino acids: CASSFIEDSRGNIQYF. The CDR3 DNA follows: TGTGCCAGCAGTTTTATAGAGGACTCCCGAGGAAACATTCAGTACTTC.

The V and J genes are TRBV2 and TRBJ2-1, with D uncertain. The CDR3 is 11 amino acids. Per the germline V gene, CDR1 is SNHLY and CDR2 is FYNNEI. With 5 bases removed from V and 5 bases from J, the gap between germline ends came to 4 bases. The CDR3 protein is CASSLDNEQFF. DNA of the CDR3: TGTGCCAGCAGTTTAGACAATGAGCAGTTCTTC.

This chain connects TRBV5-4 to TRBJ1-1; D might be TRBD1 (6 bases). The CDR3 length is 15 residues. V was pared by 0 bases and J by 5 bases, with 14 bases between. In germline, CDR1 is SGHNT, CDR2 YYREEE (reference sequence). CDR3 sequence: CASSLERRGGTEAFF. For the CDR3, the DNA is TGTGCCAGCAGCTTGGAGCGCAGGGGTGGAACTGAAGCTTTCTTT. Supplemented by reference TRBV5-4 and TRBJ1-1, the full variable domain reads ETGVTQSPTHLIKTRGQQVTLRCSSQSGHNTVSWYQQALGQGPQFIFQYYREEENGRGNFPPRFSGLQFPNYSSELNVNALELDDSALYLCASSLERRGGTEAFFGQGTRLTVV.

This chain links TRBV6-1 with TRBJ2-7; D is possibly TRBD2 (5 bases). The CDR3 has 15 amino acids. Germline V gene sequence: CDR1 MNHNS, CDR2 SASEGT. Trimming stripped 0 bases from V and 2 bases from J, with 11 bases between. CDR3 protein: CASSEAGDGPYEQYV. DNA for the CDR3: TGTGCCAGCAGTGAAGCGGGAGACGGTCCCTACGAGCAGTACGTC.

The rearrangement uses TRBV19 and TRBJ2-1; 8 positions match TRBD2. Germline V gene lookup returns CDR1 LNHDA and CDR2 SQIVND (reference sequence). Unmatched junction bases numbered 8, after V lost 0 bases and J lost 4 bases. The CDR3 consists of 17 residues. In nucleotides, the CDR3 is TGTGCCAGTAGTATAGATCTGTCCGGGGGGGGTTACAATGAGCAGTTCTTC. Protein sequence: CASSIDLSGGGYNEQFF.

V is TRBV11-2 and J is TRBJ2-7; weak D call: TRBD2 (5 bases). CDR1 is SGHAT and CDR2 is FQNNGV in the germline V gene. The CDR3 sequence is 16 residues long. The V end was cut by 5 bases, the J end by 4 bases, with 21 bases between. CDR3 sequence reads: CASSLTPGTGNYEQYF. The CDR3 nucleotides read TGTGCCAGCAGCCTCACTCCGGGAACCGGAAATTACGAGCAGTACTTC.

This chain connects TRBV5-6 to TRBJ2-5; 7 nucleotides line up with TRBD1. The CDR3 loop spans 15 amino acids. V was pared by 1 base and J by 4 bases, with 7 bases of the junction left unmatched. CDR1 is SGHDT, CDR2 YYEEEE, per germline. The CDR3 sequence: CASSLTPTGRETQYF. The CDR3 DNA is TGTGCCAGCAGCTTGACCCCGACAGGGAGAGAGACCCAGTACTTC.

A note on this clone: The junction shows a germline mismatch at one end, possibly a read error. This chain connects TRBV7-9 to TRBJ1-1, with D perhaps TRBD1 (6 bases). This CDR3 region has 15 residues. Germline values: CDR1 SEHNR, CDR2 FQNEAQ (reference sequence). The DNA of the CDR3 is TGTTCCAGCAGCTTAGCCGGACAGACGAACACTGAAGCTTTCTTT. Its protein is CSSSLAGQTNTEAFF.

This clone was seen only a few times. One junction end does not reproduce the germline sequence, and a read error may be involved. This sequence joins TRBV7-9 and TRBJ2-3; D remains unclear. The CDR3 sequence is 12 residues long. The V gene's germline CDR1 is SEHNR and CDR2 FQNEAQ (reference sequence). The CDR3 here is CSSSYRGDTQYF. CDR3 nucleotide sequence: TGTTCCAGCAGCTATAGAGGAGATACGCAGTATTTT.

CDR3 DNA: TGCGCCAGCAGCCAAGTGCAGGAGGTGACCCAGTACTTC. Residues: CASSQVQEVTQYF. J is TRBJ2-5 and V is TRBV4-1; tentatively, D is TRBD2 (5 bases). The V end was cut by 1 base, the J end by 7 bases, with 10 bases between. Germline CDR1 MGHRA, CDR2 YSYEKL. The CDR3 loop spans 13 amino acids.

This chain connects TRBV2 to TRBJ2-5, with 11 bases fitting TRBD2. Gene TRBJ2-7 matches the end of the DNA better, so the J call may be wrong. Germline V lookup: CDR1 SNHLY, CDR2 FYNNEI. CDR3 length: 16 residues. CDR3 sequence: CASSVLTSGSTNEQYF. CDR3 nucleotides: TGTGCCAGCAGTGTCCTCACTAGCGGGAGTACCAACGAGCAGTACTTC.

The rearrangement uses TRBV2 and TRBJ2-5, with TRBD1 as a possible D gene (6 bases). V was cut by 6 bases and J by 2 bases, with 13 bases left in between. CDR3 size: 14 residues. CDR1 is SNHLY, CDR2 FYNNEI, per germline. The CDR3 DNA reads TGTGCCAGCAGAAGCAGACAGGCGCAAGAGACCCAGTACTTC. It codes for CASRSRQAQETQYF.

This sequence joins TRBV10-3 and TRBJ1-1, with D maybe TRBD1 (6 bases). V lost 6 bases to trimming and J lost 1 base, with 12 bases between them. CDR3 size: 14 residues. From germline, CDR1 is ENHRY and CDR2 SYGVKD. The CDR3 sequence is CAIRLGTPNTEAFF. CDR3 nucleotide sequence: TGTGCCATCAGGCTTGGGACACCGAACACTGAAGCTTTCTTT.

The chain recombines TRBV5-4 with TRBJ2-3; 7 nucleotides align to TRBD2. The CDR3 loop spans 14 amino acids. The germline CDR1 and CDR2 sequences are SGHNT and YYREEE (reference sequence). J gave up 4 bases and V 2 bases, and 4 bases lay outside the gene matches. In nucleotides, the CDR3 is TGTGCCAGCAGCTTAAGGGGAGGGGCAGATACGCAGTATTTT. Amino acid sequence: CASSLRGGADTQYF.

The rearrangement links TRBV18 to TRBJ2-5; D gene unclear. The germline V and J ends were trimmed by 6 bases and 5 bases, with 19 bases remaining between them. This CDR3 spans 15 amino acids. Per germline, CDR1 KGHSH and CDR2 LQKENI. The DNA for the CDR3 is TGTGCCAGCTCCCTCCAAATAACGCTGCGGGAGACCCAGTACTTC. It yields the protein CASSLQITLRETQYF.

The V gene is TRBV11-3, the J gene TRBJ2-1; D might be TRBD2 (5 bases). CDR3 length equals 14 residues. Germline-derived CDR1 and CDR2 are SGHNT and YENEEA. V was pared by 0 bases and J by 10 bases, with 13 bases between. CDR3 protein: CASSLDSGFGEQFF. In DNA, the CDR3 is TGTGCCAGCAGCTTAGATTCGGGGTTTGGGGAGCAGTTCTTC.

V is TRBV29-1 and J is TRBJ1-2; the D gene is possibly TRBD1 (6 bases). V dropped 6 bases and J dropped 4 bases, with 12 bases sitting between them. The CDR3 has 12 amino acids. CDR1 SQVTM and CDR2 ANQGSEA come from the germline V gene. The CDR3 nucleotides are TGCAGCGTCGCCGACAGGACCTATGGCTACACCTTC. Protein product: CSVADRTYGYTF. Filled out from reference TRBV29-1 and TRBJ1-2, the complete variable domain reads SAVISQKPSRDICQRGTSLTIQCQVDSQVTMMFWYRQQPGQSLTLIATANQGSEATYESGFVIDKFPISRPNLTFSTLTVSNMSPEDSSIYLCSVADRTYGYTFGSGTRLTVV.

This clone was observed a handful of times. CDR3 loop: CASSLVSSGRGYEQYF. Here the CDR3 DNA reads TGCGCCAGCAGCTTGGTGTCCAGCGGGAGAGGGTACGAGCAGTACTTC. This chain links TRBV5-1 with TRBJ2-7; 8 nucleotides align to TRBD2. This CDR3 region has 16 residues. V dropped 0 bases and J dropped 4; count of bases not matched to a gene: 9. Germline loops: CDR1 SGHRS, CDR2 YFSETQ.

J is TRBJ2-7 and V is TRBV2, with D perhaps matching TRBD1 (6 bases). The ends were cut back, 3 bases at V and 12 bases at J, with 18 bases in the middle. Germline CDR1 reads SNHLY; CDR2 reads FYNNEI. The CDR3 runs 13 residues. For the CDR3, the DNA is TGTGCCAGCAGTGACAAACAGGGCCGCCCGCGGTACTTC. It specifies CASSDKQGRPRYF.

The chain has TRBV5-1 and TRBJ2-7; TRBD2 matches 9 bases. This CDR3 is 16 amino acids long. The germline V gene encodes CDR1 SGHRS and CDR2 YFSETQ. Germline trimming cut 0 bases from V and 4 bases from J; bases unmatched to any gene: 8. The CDR3 protein is CASSLGLAVGGYEQYF. As DNA, the CDR3 is TGCGCCAGCAGCTTGGGACTAGCGGTTGGTGGGTACGAGCAGTACTTC.

The rearrangement uses TRBV7-3 and TRBJ2-6, with D possibly being TRBD1 (6 bases). Trimming shortened V by 5 bases and J by 0 bases, and 8 bases separated the two germline ends. Germline V gene data show CDR1 as SGHTA and CDR2 as FQGTGA. The CDR3 loop spans 15 amino acids. The CDR3 nucleotides are TGTGCCAGCAGCCGGGACACCTCTGGGGCCAACGTCCTGACTTTC. It translates to CASSRDTSGANVLTF.

The rearrangement links TRBV18 to TRBJ2-1, with 8 bases aligning to TRBD1. Per germline, CDR1 KGHSH and CDR2 LQKENI. V trimming: 2 bases; J trimming: 8 bases; junction bases outside the gene matches: 2. This CDR3 has 13 amino acids. The CDR3 is CASSPGQGHEQFF. As DNA, the CDR3 is TGTGCCAGCTCACCAGGACAGGGACATGAGCAGTTCTTC.

The V and J genes are TRBV7-9 and TRBJ2-7; TRBD2 agrees at 9 bases. The CDR3 has 14 amino acids. J gave up 7 bases and V 5 bases, and 9 bases lay outside the gene matches. The germline gives CDR1 SEHNR, CDR2 FQNEAQ (reference sequence). Here the CDR3 reads CASSGRLAVGEQYF. For the CDR3, the DNA is TGTGCCAGCAGCGGGAGACTAGCGGTTGGGGAGCAGTACTTC.

This clone appeared a few times. The V gene is TRBV23-1, the J gene TRBJ1-2, with D maybe TRBD1 (5 bases). Being an ORF, TRBV23-1 has a function that is uncertain. The V and J ends lost 2 bases and 4 bases respectively, with 5 bases between them. This CDR3 comprises 12 residues. CDR3: CASSQQGYGYTF. In DNA, the CDR3 is TGCGCCAGCAGTCAACAGGGCTATGGCTACACCTTC.